A selection of T cell receptor beta chains follows, all from one sample in a study of CD8+ T cells in alopecia areata. The assay was immunoSEQ multiplex PCR, and TCRdb's table has in-frame clones only and misses some. The sample carries 200,000 to 250,000 clones, around two fifths recorded once. The source was CD4+ T cells sorted from blood, collected at approximately week 34, from a patient treated with tofacitinib. These TCRs come from a human donor with alopecia areata. CDR3s include the opening cysteine and the closing phenylalanine or tryptophan. The D gene is left open where the match is weak. The size of a clone is reported for some rows only, either as once, few or many, or as a class for expanded clones.

.	TRBJ2-7	.	TRBV27	TGTGCCAGCAGCCGGAGGGTTGCCCCCTACGAGCAGTACTTC	CASSRRVAPYEQYF
.	TRBJ1-5	.	TRBV30	TGTGCCTGGAGTGTGCCAGGGGGCAATCAGCCCCAGCATTTT	CAWSVPGGNQPQHF
.	TRBJ2-5	.	TRBV13	TGTGCCAGCAGCTACAGGGTACAAGAGACCCAGTACTTC	CASSYRVQETQYF
.	TRBJ2-7	few	TRBV2	TGTGCCAGCAGTGAGGGGCAGGTCCCAACCTACGAGCAGTACTTC	CASSEGQVPTYEQYF
TRBD2	TRBJ2-3	.	TRBV30	TGTGCCGGGACCCCCCTAGCGGGAGGATTTACGAATACGCAGTATTTT	CAGTPLAGGFTNTQYF
.	TRBJ1-1	.	TRBV30	TGTGCCTGTCCTCCGGCTGGGGGATCGCGGACTGAAGCTTTCTTT	CACPPAGGSRTEAFF
TRBD1	TRBJ1-1	.	TRBV7-3	TGTGCCAGCAGCCCCGGGACAGGGATGCCTTTCTTT	CASSPGTGMPFF
.	TRBJ2-7	.	TRBV27	TGTGCCAGCAGTTTGGGGAACTCCTACGAGCAGTACTTC	CASSLGNSYEQYF
TRBD1	TRBJ1-2	few	TRBV27	TGTGCCAGCAGGACCGCCGGGACAGAAGGCTATGGCTACACCTTC	CASRTAGTEGYGYTF
.	TRBJ2-5	few	TRBV28	TGTGCCAGCAGTTTGGCAGGGAGGGAGACCCAGTACTTC	CASSLAGRETQYF
TRBD1	TRBJ2-2	.	TRBV30	TGTGCCTGGAGTTTAAGACAGGGGGCGCGTAACACCGGGGAGCTGTTTTTT	CAWSLRQGARNTGELFF
TRBD1	TRBJ1-1	few	TRBV19	TGTGCCAGTAGTAGCTTCCGACAGGGGGCGGTTTCTAGGAACACTGAAGCTTTCTTT	CASSSFRQGAVSRNTEAFF
.	TRBJ1-1	.	TRBV6-5	TGTGCCAGCAGTTTGGGGGTGAGGACTGAAGCTTTCTTT	CASSLGVRTEAFF
TRBD2	TRBJ2-7	few	TRBV19	TGTGCCAGTGGACTAGCGGGTGCAAGCTCCTACGAGCAGTACTTC	CASGLAGASSYEQYF
TRBD2	TRBJ2-7	.	TRBV7-2	TGTGCCAGCAGCTCCGGGACTAGTGACGAGCAGTACTTC	CASSSGTSDEQYF
.	TRBJ1-1	.	TRBV5-4	TGTGCCAGCAGCTTGCCCAAAGGGAGGAACACTGAAGCTTTCTTT	CASSLPKGRNTEAFF
TRBD1	TRBJ2-4	.	TRBV19	TGTGCCAGTAGCCTTGCCGGGACAGGGGGGAACATTCAGTACTTC	CASSLAGTGGNIQYF
.	TRBJ1-1	.	TRBV5-1	TGCGCCAGCAGCGGAGGACAGAAGAGCACTGAAGCTTTCTTT	CASSGGQKSTEAFF
.	TRBJ2-5	.	TRBV18	TGTGCCAGCTCACCAGGACAGCAAGAGACCCAGTACTTC	CASSPGQQETQYF
.	TRBJ1-2	many	TRBV19	TGTGCCAGTAGTATCACCAGGGACTATGGCTACACCTTC	CASSITRDYGYTF
.	TRBJ1-1	few	TRBV18	TGTGCCAGCTCACCGAAGACAGGCCCGAACACTGAAGCTTTCTTT	CASSPKTGPNTEAFF
.	TRBJ1-1	.	TRBV7-6	TGTGCCAGCAGCTCTAAAGGCGGCTCGAACACTGAAGCTTTCTTT	CASSSKGGSNTEAFF
TRBD1	TRBJ2-3	.	TRBV29-1	TGCAGCGTGAAGAAGGGACAGGGGTTTGGAGATACGCAGTATTTT	CSVKKGQGFGDTQYF
.	TRBJ2-7	.	TRBV6-5	TGTGCCAGCAGACGTCAGGGCTCAGGGAACGAGCAGTACTTC	CASRRQGSGNEQYF
.	TRBJ1-5	.	TRBV6-5	TGTGCCAGCAGTTCGGGGGGGCAAGGTCAGCCCCAGCATTTT	CASSSGGQGQPQHF
.	TRBJ2-3	few	TRBV18	TGTGCCAGCTCACCTTCGGGAGATACGCAGTATTTT	CASSPSGDTQYF
.	TRBJ1-2	.	TRBV7-8	TGTGCCAGCAGCTTAGCGCGGGACCCCGAGGTCTATGGCTACACCTTC	CASSLARDPEVYGYTF
TRBD2	TRBJ2-2	.	TRBV30	TGTGCCTGGAGATGGGGCGGGAGGATCAGCACCGGGGAGCTGTTTTTT	CAWRWGGRISTGELFF
.	TRBJ1-2	few	TRBV7-8	TGTGCCAGCAGCTTAGTCGCCTTGAACTATGGCTACACCTTC	CASSLVALNYGYTF
TRBD1	TRBJ1-2	.	TRBV30	TGTGCCTGGAGTCAAAGGGACAGGGGCACCTATGGCTACACCTTC	CAWSQRDRGTYGYTF